This T cell receptor (beta chain) is drawn from a study of quantifying T cell responses using KT2 cells. As for the study in general: Reverse transcription used primers in the TCR alpha and beta constant regions.

CDR1 and CDR2 from the germline V gene are WNHNN and SYGVQD (reference sequence). CDR3 length: 14 amino acids. V was trimmed by 5 bases and J by 6 bases, leaving 14 bases between them. Each cDNA got a UMI-containing oligo ligated at its 3' end. First-round PCR used roughly 4 cycles and beta primers RC1.1 and RC1.2 covering TRBC1 and TRBC2. TCRdb reprocessed the UMI-ligation and nested PCR reads with MiXCR, giving one entry per CDR3 protein. The sample consists of around 56,000 distinct CDR3 sequences, approximately 13% of them appearing once. Ten or more counts support this clonotype. The receptor was isolated from a human donor. This chain uses TRBV10-1 with TRBJ2-1; possibly TRBD1 for D (6 bases). The specimen sequenced was PBMCs spiked with cells of the T cell clone KT2. CDR3 bases: TGCGCCAGCAGTCCCATGAGAGGGGGCAATGAGCAGTTCTTC. Translated, it gives CASSPMRGGNEQFF.